The 14 T cell receptor beta chains presented below share a single source sample, sequenced in a study of T-cell memory formation after mild COVID-19. A single record per CDR3 protein comes from TCRdb applying MiXCR to the 5' RACE reads. The data hold over 500,000 distinct CDR3 sequences, with 15% to 20% observed a single time. Sequenced sample: PBMCs or a T cell subset sorted from them (not recorded which). Every receptor here comes from an adult woman who had mild COVID-19 (a few samples of this study predate the infection). Cell type and time point are not known.

The genes are TRBV27 and TRBJ1-6; D remains ambiguous. Per germline, CDR1 MNHEY and CDR2 SMNVEV (reference sequence). This CDR3 contains 16 residues. The germline V and J ends were trimmed by 4 bases and 2 bases, with 12 bases remaining between them. The chain's CDR3 is CASSSLPLTYNSPLHF. The CDR3, as DNA: TGTGCCAGCAGTTCCCTCCCCTTAACCTATAATTCACCCCTCCACTTT.

V is TRBV15 and J is TRBJ2-7; D is unclear. Trimming removed 0 bases from V and 3 bases from J, with 6 bases in between. Germline CDR1 is LNHNV and CDR2 is YYDKDF (reference sequence). CDR3 length: 13 amino acids. The CDR3 protein is CATSRDRVYEQYF. In DNA, the CDR3 is TGTGCCACCAGCAGAGACAGAGTCTACGAGCAGTACTTC.

This clonotype was counted only a few times. This sequence joins TRBV20-1 and TRBJ1-1, with D perhaps TRBD1 (6 bases). V lost 6 bases to trimming and J lost 5 bases, with 13 bases between them. The CDR3 consists of 12 residues. Germline values: CDR1 DFQATT, CDR2 SNEGSKA (reference sequence). The CDR3 bases are TGCAGTGCGGAGGGACACGGGACTGAAGCTTTCTTT. Its protein is CSAEGHGTEAFF.

The V call is TRBV7-9, the J call TRBJ1-1; 10 bases line up with TRBD1. V shed 6 bases, J shed 3 bases, and the junction held 13 bases outside the gene matches. Per the germline V gene, CDR1 is SEHNR and CDR2 is FQNEAQ (reference sequence). CDR3 length: 17 residues. The CDR3 reads CASRQPGQGIKDTEAFF. CDR3 in DNA: TGTGCCAGCAGGCAACCGGGACAGGGGATAAAGGACACTGAAGCTTTCTTT.

The chain is built from TRBV5-5 and TRBJ2-1; 7 bases are shared with TRBD1. The CDR3 covers 14 residues. J was trimmed by 6 bases and V by 2 bases; bases with no gene match: 5. Germline loops: CDR1 SGHKS, CDR2 YYEKEE (reference sequence). The CDR3 DNA reads TGTGCCAGCAGCTTAGGGCCAGGGGGCAATGAGCAGTTCTTC. This codes for CASSLGPGGNEQFF. Based on the CDR3 plus reference TRBV5-5 and TRBJ2-1, the full variable domain is DAGVTQSPTHLIKTRGQQVTLRCSPISGHKSVSWYQQVLGQGPQFIFQYYEKEERGRGNFPDRFSARQFPNYSSELNVNALLLGDSALYLCASSLGPGGNEQFFGPGTRLTVL.

This chain uses TRBV6-5 with TRBJ1-1; 7 nucleotides line up with TRBD1. V gave up 5 bases and J gave up 4 bases; unmatched junction bases: 10. Germline V lookup: CDR1 MNHEY, CDR2 SVGAGI. The CDR3 is made up of 15 amino acids. The CDR3 bases are TGTGCCAGCAGTCGACAGGGAGTCCCAGCCACTGAAGCTTTCTTT. Translated: CASSRQGVPATEAFF.

This clonotype was seen only a few times. The chain uses TRBV4-2 and TRBJ2-2; TRBD2 agrees at 7 bases. In germline, CDR1 is LGHNA, CDR2 YNFKEQ. The CDR3 extends over 15 amino acids. With 3 bases clipped from V and 0 bases from J, the junction kept 1 base outside the gene matches. CDR3 bases: TGTGCCAGCAGCCACGGGACTACGAACACCGGGGAGCTGTTTTTT. It codes for CASSHGTTNTGELFF.

This clonotype has ten or more counts. The CDR3 DNA reads as TGCGCCAGCAGCCAGGTACCCAATCAGCCCCAGCATTTT. Its translation is CASSQVPNQPQHF. This chain connects TRBV4-1 to TRBJ1-5; D unclear. CDR1 is MGHRA, CDR2 YSYEKL, per germline. Trimming stripped 3 bases from V and 3 bases from J, with 6 bases between. The CDR3 consists of 13 residues.

The CDR3 loop is CASSLHNDKLNTGELFF. The CDR3 DNA follows: TGTGCCAGCAGTTTACACAACGACAAGCTAAACACCGGGGAGCTGTTTTTT. The rearrangement joins TRBV12-3 or TRBV12-4 to TRBJ2-2; no definite D call. The length of the CDR3 is 17 residues. V was cut by 2 bases and J by 2 bases, with 15 bases left in between.

Comment on this clonotype: The junction does not match germline at one end; this may be a read error. The chain links TRBV7-7 to TRBJ2-7; the match to TRBD1 covers 9 bases. This CDR3 spans 13 amino acids. Germline CDR1 and CDR2: SSHAT and FNYEAQ (reference sequence). The CDR3 reads CASSTRDRDEQYF. CDR3 coding DNA: TGTGCTAGCAGCACCCGGGACAGGGACGAGCAGTACTTC.

This clonotype was observed a handful of times. V usage is TRBV11-2 and J usage is TRBJ1-2, with D possibly matching TRBD1 (6 bases). There are 17 residues in the CDR3. Trimming took off 5 bases at V and 4 bases at J, with 23 bases between the two ends. Germline V gives CDR1 SGHAT, CDR2 FQNNGV. CDR3 in amino acids: CASSLGSGGADSYGYTF. The DNA for the CDR3 is TGTGCCAGCAGCCTAGGATCCGGGGGGGCCGATAGCTATGGCTACACCTTC.

In its sample, this clonotype was seen a few times. The rearrangement links TRBV2 to TRBJ2-7, with D unclear. Trimming took off 7 bases at V and 0 bases at J, with 10 bases between the two ends. The CDR3 is 13 residues long. Per germline, CDR1 SNHLY and CDR2 FYNNEI. The CDR3 sequence: CASIPRYSYEQYF. The DNA for the CDR3 is TGTGCCAGCATCCCGCGTTACTCCTACGAGCAGTACTTC.

This clonotype was observed a few times. This chain uses TRBV7-9 with TRBJ2-5; the match to TRBD1 covers 8 bases. In germline, CDR1 is SEHNR, CDR2 FQNEAQ (reference sequence). This CDR3 has 13 amino acids. Germline trimming cut 6 bases from V and 4 bases from J; bases unmatched to any gene: 4. This CDR3 reads CASRPGTGETQYF. CDR3 bases: TGTGCCAGCAGGCCCGGGACAGGAGAGACCCAGTACTTC.

The chain has TRBV2 and TRBJ1-4; no clear D. Trimming stripped 6 bases from V and 10 bases from J, with 18 bases between. Per germline, CDR1 SNHLY and CDR2 FYNNEI. The CDR3 length is 14 residues. CDR3 DNA: TGTGCCAGCAGGGAGACGGAGGAATCGGGAAAACTGTTTTTT. Translated, it gives CASRETEESGKLFF.